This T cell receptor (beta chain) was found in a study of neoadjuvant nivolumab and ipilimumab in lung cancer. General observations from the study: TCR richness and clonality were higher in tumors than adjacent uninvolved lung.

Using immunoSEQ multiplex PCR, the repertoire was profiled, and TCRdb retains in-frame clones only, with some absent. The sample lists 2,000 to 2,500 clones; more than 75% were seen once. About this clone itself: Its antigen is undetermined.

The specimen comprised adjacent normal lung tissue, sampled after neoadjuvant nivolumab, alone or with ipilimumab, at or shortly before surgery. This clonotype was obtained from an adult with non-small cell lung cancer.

For the CDR3, the DNA is TGTGCCAGCAGTGAACAGGGGGAAAACGAGCAGTACTTC. Its translation is CASSEQGENEQYF. V and J are TRBV25-1 and TRBJ2-7, with 7 bases aligning to TRBD1. With V trimmed by 2 bases and J by 5 bases, 3 bases remained unmatched. The V gene's germline CDR1 is MGHDK and CDR2 SYGVNS. The CDR3 is 13 residues long.